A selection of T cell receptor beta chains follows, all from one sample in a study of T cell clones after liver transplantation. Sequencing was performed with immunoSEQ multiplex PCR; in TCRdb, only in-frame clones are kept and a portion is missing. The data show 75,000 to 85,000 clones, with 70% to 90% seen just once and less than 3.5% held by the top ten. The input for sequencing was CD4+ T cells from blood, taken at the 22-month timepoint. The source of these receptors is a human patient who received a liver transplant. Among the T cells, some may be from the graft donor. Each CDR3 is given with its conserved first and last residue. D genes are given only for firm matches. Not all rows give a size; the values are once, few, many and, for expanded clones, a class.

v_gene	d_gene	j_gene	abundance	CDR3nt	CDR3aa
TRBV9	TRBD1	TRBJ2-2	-	TGTGCCAGCAGCCGAAGACAGGGGACGGACACCGGGGAGCTGTTTTTT	CASSRRQGTDTGELFF
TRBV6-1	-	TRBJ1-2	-	TGTGCCAGCAGTGAACAGGGGAAGTATGGCTACACCTTC	CASSEQGKYGYTF
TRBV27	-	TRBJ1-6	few	TGTGCCAGCAGTTTCGCGGGACTTGGAAATAATTCACCCCTCCACTTT	CASSFAGLGNNSPLHF
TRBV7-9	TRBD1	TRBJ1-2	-	TGTGCCAGCCGGACCTTTGGACAGGGTCATGGCTACACCTTC	CASRTFGQGHGYTF
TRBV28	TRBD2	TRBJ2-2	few	TGTGCCAGCAGATTAGCGGGGGGCGTCACCGGGGAGCTGTTTTTT	CASRLAGGVTGELFF
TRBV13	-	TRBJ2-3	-	TGTGCCAGCAGCTTGAGGGGGGTAGATACGCAGTATTTT	CASSLRGVDTQYF
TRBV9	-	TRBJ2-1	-	TGTGCCAGCAGTCCTGACGGCCGCTCCTACAATGAGCAGTTCTTC	CASSPDGRSYNEQFF
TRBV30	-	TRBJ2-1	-	TGTGCCTGGAGCTCGGCTCGGGCTGATTGGGAGCAGTTCTTC	CAWSSARADWEQFF
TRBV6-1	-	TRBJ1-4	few	TGTGCCAGCACACATAAGAATGAAAAACTGTTTTTT	CASTHKNEKLFF
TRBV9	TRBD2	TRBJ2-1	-	TGTGCCAGCAGCGTAGGATCTAGCGGGAGTGAGGAGCAGTTCTTC	CASSVGSSGSEEQFF
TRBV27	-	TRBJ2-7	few	TGTGCCAGCAGTTCACGACTAGGGGGGGGGTACGAGCAGTACTTC	CASSSRLGGGYEQYF
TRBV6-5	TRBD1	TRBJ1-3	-	TGTGCCAGCAGCCGAGACAGGGTGTTAAACACCATATATTTT	CASSRDRVLNTIYF
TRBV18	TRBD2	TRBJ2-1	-	TGTGCCAGCTCACCCCGGACTAGCGGGAGGGCCGACAATGAGCAGTTCTTC	CASSPRTSGRADNEQFF
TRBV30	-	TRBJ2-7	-	TGTGCCTGGACCGCCGTCCCGCCCTACGAGCAGTACTTC	CAWTAVPPYEQYF
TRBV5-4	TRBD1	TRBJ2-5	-	TGTGCCAGCAGCTTGGACAGGGGAGAGACCCAGTACTTC	CASSLDRGETQYF
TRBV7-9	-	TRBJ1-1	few	TGTGCCAGCAGCACAGGGACGGTGGAAAACACTGAAGCTTTCTTT	CASSTGTVENTEAFF
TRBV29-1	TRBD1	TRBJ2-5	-	TGCAGCGTTGGGACAGGGGGCGAAGAGACCCAGTACTTC	CSVGTGGEETQYF
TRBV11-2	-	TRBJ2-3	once	TGTGCCAGCAGCTTAGATCAGGCAGATACGCAGTATTTT	CASSLDQADTQYF
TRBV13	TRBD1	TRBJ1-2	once	TGTGCCAGCAGCTTAGTCGCTAACCCCCCCCCGGACAGGGCAAATGGCTACACCTTC	CASSLVANPPPDRANGYTF
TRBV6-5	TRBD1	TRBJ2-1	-	TGTGCCAGCAGTTATTTCCGGGACAGAGGGATGGAGCAGTTCTTC	CASSYFRDRGMEQFF
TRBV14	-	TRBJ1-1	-	TGTGCCAGCAGCCAAGAGTGGAACACTGAAGCTTTCTTT	CASSQEWNTEAFF
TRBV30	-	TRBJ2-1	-	TGTGCCTGGAGTGTAATCGGCAATGAGCAGTTCTTC	CAWSVIGNEQFF
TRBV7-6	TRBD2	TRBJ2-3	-	TGTGCCAGCAGCTTAGCGGGCGGGGGGCCCACAGATACGCAGTATTTT	CASSLAGGGPTDTQYF
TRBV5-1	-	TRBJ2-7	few	TGCGCCAGCAGCCTCGACCGGGAGCAGTACTTC	CASSLDREQYF
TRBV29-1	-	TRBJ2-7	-	TGCAGCGTGAGTACAATTCGCTACGAGCAGTACTTC	CSVSTIRYEQYF
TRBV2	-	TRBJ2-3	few	TGTGCCAGCAGTGACAATTCAGATACGCAGTATTTT	CASSDNSDTQYF
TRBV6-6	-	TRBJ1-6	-	TGTGCCAGCAGTTACAGAGGGGTAGATTCACCCCTCCACTTT	CASSYRGVDSPLHF
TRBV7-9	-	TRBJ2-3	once	TGTGCCAGCAGCTTAACGCTAGCAGCGGAGGATACGCAGTATTTT	CASSLTLAAEDTQYF
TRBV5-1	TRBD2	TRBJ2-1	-	TGCGCCAGCAGCAAACCTAGCGGGAGGGGCTACAATGAGCAGTTCTTC	CASSKPSGRGYNEQFF
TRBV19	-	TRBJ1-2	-	TGTGCCAGTAGTATGGCCCGCGGGGGCGTCAGACGCGGCTACACCTTC	CASSMARGGVRRGYTF
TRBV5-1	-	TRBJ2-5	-	TGCGCCAGCAGGGACAGCCCTCAAGAGACCCAGTACTTC	CASRDSPQETQYF
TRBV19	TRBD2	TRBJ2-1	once	TGTGCCAGTAGTATAGGGGGGAGGGCCGTCAATGAGCAGTTCTTC	CASSIGGRAVNEQFF
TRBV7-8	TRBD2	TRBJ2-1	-	TGTGCCAGCAGCTTGACTAGCAAATCCTACAATGAGCAGTTCTTC	CASSLTSKSYNEQFF
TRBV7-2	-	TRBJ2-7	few	TGTGCCAGCAGCTTAGGTACTGGCCCCTACGAGCAGTACTTC	CASSLGTGPYEQYF
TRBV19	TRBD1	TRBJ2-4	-	TGTGCCAGCACCACCACAGGGGCCCCAGCCAAAAACATTCAGTACTTC	CASTTTGAPAKNIQYF
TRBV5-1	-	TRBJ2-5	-	TGCGCCAGCAGCTTGGGAGCAGGGGTTGGGCAAGAGACCCAGTACTTC	CASSLGAGVGQETQYF
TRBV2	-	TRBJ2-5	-	TGTGCCAGCAGTGATCGAGAGACCCAGTACTTC	CASSDRETQYF
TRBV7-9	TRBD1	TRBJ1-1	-	TGTGCCAGCAGCTTAACAGGGGTTGACACTGAAGCTTTCTTT	CASSLTGVDTEAFF
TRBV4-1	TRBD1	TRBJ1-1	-	TGCGCCAGCAGCCCCAGGACAGGGGGCGTGAACACTGAAGCTTTCTTT	CASSPRTGGVNTEAFF
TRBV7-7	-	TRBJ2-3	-	TGTGCCAGCAGTGAACAGTCCACAGATACGCAGTATTTT	CASSEQSTDTQYF
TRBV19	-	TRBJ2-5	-	TGTGCCAGTAGTAGCTTGGAATATAACCAAGAGACCCAGTACTTC	CASSSLEYNQETQYF
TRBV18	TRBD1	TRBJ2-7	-	TGTGCCAGCTCACCGACCAGGGACAGCTACGAGCAGTACTTC	CASSPTRDSYEQYF
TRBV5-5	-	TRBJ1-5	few	TGTGCCAGCAGCAATGAGCACAATCAGCCCCAGCATTTT	CASSNEHNQPQHF
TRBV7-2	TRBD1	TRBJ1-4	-	TGTGCCAGCAGCTATACAGGGGGCGCGGGTGAAAAACTGTTTTTT	CASSYTGGAGEKLFF
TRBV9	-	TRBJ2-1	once	TGTGCCAGCAGCCAGGCCCCGTCCCCCTACAATGAGCAGTTCTTC	CASSQAPSPYNEQFF
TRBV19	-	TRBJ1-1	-	TGTGCCAGTAGTATTTGGGACACTGAAGCTTTCTTT	CASSIWDTEAFF
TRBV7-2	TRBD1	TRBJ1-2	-	TGTGCCAGCAGCTTCGGTCAGGACAGGGCCTATGGCTACACCTTC	CASSFGQDRAYGYTF
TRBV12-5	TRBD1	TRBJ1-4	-	TGTGCTAGTGGTTCGCTCGGGGACAGGGCCACCGAAAAACTGTTTTTT	CASGSLGDRATEKLFF
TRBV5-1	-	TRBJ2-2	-	TGCGCCAGCAGCTTGGGTCAGGGTAACACCGGGGAGCTGTTTTTT	CASSLGQGNTGELFF
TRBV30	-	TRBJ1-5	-	TGTGCCTGGAGTTCCCTTAATAGCAATCAGCCCCAGCATTTT	CAWSSLNSNQPQHF
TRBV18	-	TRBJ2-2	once	TGTGCCAGCTCAAACCCACCCCTCTACGATTTCACCGGGGAGCTGTTTTTT	CASSNPPLYDFTGELFF
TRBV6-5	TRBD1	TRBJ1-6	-	TGTGCCAGCAGCAAATCAGGGGGTTATTCACCCCTCCACTTT	CASSKSGGYSPLHF
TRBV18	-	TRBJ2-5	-	TGTGCCAGCTCACCACCGCAGGGAAGGGGACAAGAGACCCAGTACTTC	CASSPPQGRGQETQYF
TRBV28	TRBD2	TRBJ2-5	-	TGTGCCAGCAGCTCAACTAGCGGGGGATCACGGACCCAGTACTTC	CASSSTSGGSRTQYF
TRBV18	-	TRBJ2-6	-	TGTGCCAGCTCATTCATTCGGGACCATTTACAAAGTCGGGCCAACGTCCTGACTTTC	CASSFIRDHLQSRANVLTF
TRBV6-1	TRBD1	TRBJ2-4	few	TGTGCCAGTAGACAGGGGCTAAACATTCAGTACTTC	CASRQGLNIQYF
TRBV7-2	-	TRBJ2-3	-	TGTGCCAGCAGCCCCGGGACACTAAGAGTGACAGATACGCAGTATTTT	CASSPGTLRVTDTQYF
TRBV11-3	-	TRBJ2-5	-	TGTGCCAGCAGCTTGAACGGAAAAGAGACCCAGTACTTC	CASSLNGKETQYF